These 7 T cell receptor beta chains were all obtained from the same sample, sequenced in a study of blood T cell repertoires in COVID-19. Some clones are missing from TCRdb's copy, which holds only in-frame ones; the method was immunoSEQ multiplex PCR. The table lists 13,000 or so clones, approximately 91% of them singletons. Sequencing was done on a sample of peripheral blood. The receptors come from a human donor in a cohort sampled during active COVID-19.

The chain carries TRBV3-1 (or the pseudogene TRBV3-2) and TRBJ2-1; TRBD1 aligns across 10 bases. The CDR3 runs to 16 residues. Germline assignment: CDR1 LGHDT and CDR2 YNNKEL (reference sequence). V was clipped by 4 bases and J by 9 bases; unmatched bases: 12. The CDR3 coding sequence is TGTGCCAGCAGCCTGAGACAGGGGGCCCAACGCAGTGAGCAGTTCTTC. It translates to CASSLRQGAQRSEQFF.

The chain has TRBV4-3 and TRBJ2-1; D is possibly TRBD2 (7 bases). V lost 6 bases, J lost 3 bases, and 15 bases lay in between. The CDR3 has 15 residues. The germline V gene encodes CDR1 LGHNA and CDR2 YSLEER. The CDR3 region has the DNA TGCGCCAGCAGTGCCAAGGGGGGGATCTACAATGAGCAGTTCTTC. Translated, it gives CASSAKGGIYNEQFF.

The chain is built from TRBV6-5 and TRBJ1-2; no clear D. V shed 4 bases and J shed 1 base, with 16 bases lying between them. Germline CDR1 MNHEY, CDR2 SVGAGI. CDR3 size: 16 residues. The CDR3 region is CASSFLWAGRNYGYTF. Here the CDR3 DNA reads TGTGCCAGCAGTTTCCTCTGGGCAGGCCGTAACTATGGCTACACCTTC.

The rearrangement uses TRBV6-4 and TRBJ2-3, with TRBD1 identical over 8 bases. The V segment lost 6 bases and the J segment 5 bases; nucleotides outside the gene matches: 7. The CDR3 runs 14 residues. Germline assignment: CDR1 MRHNA and CDR2 SNTAGT. CDR3 in DNA: TGTGCCAGCAGCCTCCAGGGGGCTATAGATACGCAGTATTTT. It yields the protein CASSLQGAIDTQYF.

This clone was detected a few times. V gene TRBV2 combines with J gene TRBJ1-3; the D gene is possibly TRBD1 (6 bases). Trimming pared 7 bases from V and 3 bases from J, leaving 10 bases between. The CDR3 sequence is 13 residues long. Germline loops: CDR1 SNHLY, CDR2 FYNNEI. The CDR3 region is CASTRQVGNTIYF. The CDR3 coding sequence is TGTGCCAGCACCCGACAGGTTGGAAACACCATATATTTT.

V is TRBV6-5 and J is TRBJ1-2; D call uncertain. The CDR3 is 15 residues long. The germline V gene encodes CDR1 MNHEY and CDR2 SVGAGI. The V and J ends lost 0 bases and 2 bases respectively, with 10 bases between them. CDR3 sequence (DNA): TGTGCCAGCAGTTACTCAGTTAACGGGAACTATGGCTACACCTTC. Translating it yields CASSYSVNGNYGYTF.

This chain joins TRBV7-2 and TRBJ1-1, with 9 bases lining up with TRBD1. This CDR3 has 15 residues. Germline-derived CDR1 and CDR2 are SGHTA and FQGNSA. J gave up 2 bases and V 5 bases, and 6 bases lay outside the gene matches. CDR3 protein: CASSPRQGGNTEAFF. The CDR3, as DNA: TGTGCCAGCAGCCCCCGACAGGGGGGTAACACTGAAGCTTTCTTT.